This T cell receptor (beta chain) is from a study of blood T cell repertoires in COVID-19. There are 14 residues in the CDR3. Sequencing was performed with immunoSEQ multiplex PCR; in TCRdb, only in-frame clones are kept and a portion is missing. This table has 120,000 to 150,000 clones, roughly 85% appearing once. This clone appeared a single time. The chain couples TRBV21-1 to TRBJ1-5; whether TRBD1, the table's D call, matches the DNA was not checked. TRBV21-1 is a known pseudogene. The sample consisted of peripheral blood. The source is a man in his 60s with acute or convalescent COVID-19. CDR3 region: CASSLLGQGQPQHF. The CDR3 DNA sequence: TGTGCCAGCAGCCTCTTGGGACAGGGTCAGCCCCAGCATTTT.